Included here is one T cell receptor (beta chain) sequence, with context. The sample belongs to a study of blood T cell repertoires in COVID-19. Whole-study context: COVID-19 samples, acute and convalescent, were from the United States, Italy and Spain.

V was pared by 0 bases and J by 7 bases, with 13 bases between. The CDR3 sequence is 15 residues long. In germline, CDR1 is SGHRS, CDR2 YFSETQ. Repertoires were generated with immunoSEQ multiplex PCR, while TCRdb's copy carries only in-frame clones and drops some. This table has just over 150,000 clones, roughly 88% appearing once. Recruits, aged about 18 to 95 years, lived in 25 or so US areas. Either two negative PCRs, clearance, or symptom resolution qualified Cohort 3 donors as recovered. The chain recombines TRBV5-1 with TRBJ1-4, with D possibly matching TRBD1 (5 bases). The source is a woman in her forties or fifties who had recovered from COVID-19. Sequencing was carried out using PBMCs or T cells enriched from blood (not recorded which). The CDR3 sequence: CASSLAGTIGEKLFF. The DNA for the CDR3 is TGCGCCAGCAGCTTGGCCGGGACTATCGGTGAAAAACTGTTTTTT. The variable domain in full, with the rest retrieved from reference TRBV5-1 and TRBJ1-4, is KAGVTQTPRYLIKTRGQQVTLSCSPISGHRSVSWYQQTPGQGLQFLFEYFSETQRNKGNFPGRFSGRQFSNSRSEMNVSTLELGDSALYLCASSLAGTIGEKLFFGSGTQLSVL.